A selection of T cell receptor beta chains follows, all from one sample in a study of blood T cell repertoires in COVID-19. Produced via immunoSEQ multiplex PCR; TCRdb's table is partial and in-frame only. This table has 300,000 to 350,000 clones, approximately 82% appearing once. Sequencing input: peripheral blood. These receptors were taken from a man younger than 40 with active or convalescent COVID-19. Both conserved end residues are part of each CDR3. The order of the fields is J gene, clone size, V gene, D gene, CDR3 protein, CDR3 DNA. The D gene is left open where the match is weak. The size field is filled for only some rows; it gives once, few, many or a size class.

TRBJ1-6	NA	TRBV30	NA	CAWKRLTATSYNSPLHF	TGTGCCTGGAAACGTCTCACAGCCACCTCCTATAATTCACCCCTCCACTTT
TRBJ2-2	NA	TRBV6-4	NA	CASSHGGAASGELFF	TGTGCCAGCAGCCATGGGGGGGCCGCGTCCGGGGAGCTGTTTTTT
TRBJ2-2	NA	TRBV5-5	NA	CASSLGLGVGTGELFF	TGTGCCAGCAGCTTGGGGTTAGGGGTGGGCACCGGGGAGCTGTTTTTT
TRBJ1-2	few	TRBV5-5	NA	CASSLADYGYTF	TGTGCCAGCAGCTTGGCCGACTATGGCTACACCTTC
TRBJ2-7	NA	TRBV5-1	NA	CASSLREYAEQYF	TGCGCCAGCAGCTTGCGGGAGTATGCCGAGCAGTACTTC
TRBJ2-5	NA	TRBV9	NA	CASSASLETQYF	TGTGCCAGCAGCGCCTCTCTAGAGACCCAGTACTTC
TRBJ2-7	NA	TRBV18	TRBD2	CASSPTSGGRGRPYEQYF	TGTGCCAGCTCACCCACATCGGGGGGGAGGGGACGGCCCTACGAGCAGTACTTC
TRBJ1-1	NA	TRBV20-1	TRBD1	CSAGAGGQGVEAFF	TGCAGTGCTGGTGCGGGAGGACAGGGGGTTGAAGCTTTCTTT
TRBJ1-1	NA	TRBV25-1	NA	CASSDAFRGEAFF	TGTGCCAGCAGTGATGCTTTCCGGGGTGAAGCTTTCTTT
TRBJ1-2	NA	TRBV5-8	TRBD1	CASSWDRGNYGYTF	TGTGCCAGCAGCTGGGACAGGGGTAACTATGGCTACACCTTC
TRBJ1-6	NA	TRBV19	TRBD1	CASSLPMTGQGSPLHF	TGTGCCAGTAGTCTCCCAATGACAGGGCAGGGTTCACCCCTCCACTTT
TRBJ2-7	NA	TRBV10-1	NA	CATPYYEQYF	TGCGCCACCCCCTACTACGAGCAGTACTTC
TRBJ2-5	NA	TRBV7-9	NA	CASSPEGVQETQYF	TGTGCCAGCAGCCCCGAGGGGGTGCAAGAGACCCAGTACTTC
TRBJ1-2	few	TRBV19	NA	CASTRAQHYGYTF	TGTGCCAGTACGAGGGCCCAACACTATGGCTACACCTTC
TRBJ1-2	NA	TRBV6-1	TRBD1	CASSEYPPGQGLANYGYTF	TGTGCCAGCAGTGAATACCCCCCGGGACAGGGACTAGCTAACTATGGCTACACCTTC
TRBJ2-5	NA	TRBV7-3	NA	CASSLYGGEVQETQYF	TGTGCCAGCAGCTTATATGGCGGGGAGGTCCAAGAGACCCAGTACTTC
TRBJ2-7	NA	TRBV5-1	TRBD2	CASSVLGTSSYEQYF	TGCGCCAGCAGTGTCCTTGGGACTAGCTCCTACGAGCAGTACTTC
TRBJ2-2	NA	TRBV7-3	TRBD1	CASSLRQGASGELFF	TGTGCCAGCAGCCTACGACAGGGGGCGTCCGGGGAGCTGTTTTTT
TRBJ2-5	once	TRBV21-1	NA	CASRTPFRRDGETQYF	TGTGCCAGCCGCACCCCATTTCGGCGGGACGGAGAGACCCAGTACTTC
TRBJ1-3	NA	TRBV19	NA	CASQNQRSGNTIYF	TGTGCCAGTCAGAATCAGCGCTCTGGAAACACCATATATTTT
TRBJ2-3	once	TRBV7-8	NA	CASSGLPDTQYF	TGTGCCAGCTCAGGCCTCCCAGATACGCAGTATTTT
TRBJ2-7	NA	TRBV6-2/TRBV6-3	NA	CASSIPRGDYEQYF	TGTGCCAGCAGTATCCCCAGGGGGGACTACGAGCAGTACTTC